The rows below give T cell receptor beta chains drawn from one sample of a study of blood T cells in healthy people across ages. Each CDR3 protein gets one entry after TCRdb re-called the 5' RACE reads with MiXCR. The sample lists 700,000 or so distinct CDR3 sequences; 35% to 50% were seen once. Sequencing was carried out using blood. All receptors derive from a man at least 80 years old in good health. Each CDR3 is given with its conserved first and last residue. D genes are given only for firm matches. Clone size, where shown, is once, few, many, or a class for clones that have expanded.

d_call: TRBD2; clone_size: .; v_call: TRBV12-3/TRBV12-4; j_call: TRBJ2-1; cdr3_nt: TGTGCCAGCAGGAGGGCTAGCGGGGGTAATGAGCAGTTCTTC; cdr3_aa: CASRRASGGNEQFF
d_call: TRBD2; clone_size: .; v_call: TRBV7-3; j_call: TRBJ2-1; cdr3_nt: TGTGCCAGCAGCTTGGCGGGAGCCCGTAATGAGCAGTTCTTC; cdr3_aa: CASSLAGARNEQFF
d_call: .; clone_size: .; v_call: TRBV20-1; j_call: TRBJ2-3; cdr3_nt: TGCAGTGCTAGAGAGACCGGGACTAGCACAGATACGCAGTATTTT; cdr3_aa: CSARETGTSTDTQYF
d_call: TRBD1; clone_size: few; v_call: TRBV4-3; j_call: TRBJ2-7; cdr3_nt: TGCGCCAGCAGCCAAGAAATGGGACAGGGGGACTACGAGCAGTACTTC; cdr3_aa: CASSQEMGQGDYEQYF
d_call: .; clone_size: many; v_call: TRBV12-3/TRBV12-4; j_call: TRBJ2-7; cdr3_nt: TGTGCCAGCAGTTTCGGCTCCTACGAGCAGTACTTC; cdr3_aa: CASSFGSYEQYF
d_call: TRBD2; clone_size: many; v_call: TRBV20-1; j_call: TRBJ2-1; cdr3_nt: TGCAGTGCGAGCCTTACCGGGACTAGCGGGGGGTGGGCAGATGAGCAGTTCTTC; cdr3_aa: CSASLTGTSGGWADEQFF
d_call: TRBD2; clone_size: .; v_call: TRBV4-3; j_call: TRBJ2-7; cdr3_nt: TGCGCCAGCAGCCACCGAAACAGAGGGCTAGCGGGAGGTCGCGAGCAGTACTTC; cdr3_aa: CASSHRNRGLAGGREQYF
d_call: .; clone_size: .; v_call: TRBV7-6; j_call: TRBJ2-5; cdr3_nt: TGTGCCAGCAGCCCACAGGATCGACAGACCCAGTACTTC; cdr3_aa: CASSPQDRQTQYF
d_call: TRBD2; clone_size: .; v_call: TRBV6-2/TRBV6-3; j_call: TRBJ2-3; cdr3_nt: TGTGCCAGCAGTTATGGGACTACCACATGGTGGAGCACAGATACGCAGTATTTT; cdr3_aa: CASSYGTTTWWSTDTQYF
d_call: .; clone_size: .; v_call: TRBV7-2; j_call: TRBJ2-5; cdr3_nt: TGTGCCAGCAGCTTTCAGGGCCAGACCCAAGAGACCCAGTACTTC; cdr3_aa: CASSFQGQTQETQYF
d_call: .; clone_size: many; v_call: TRBV5-1; j_call: TRBJ2-6; cdr3_nt: TGCGCCAGCAGCTCCAGACAGTCTGGGGCCAACGTCCTGACTTTC; cdr3_aa: CASSSRQSGANVLTF
d_call: .; clone_size: .; v_call: TRBV23-1; j_call: TRBJ2-1; cdr3_nt: TGCGCCAGCAGTCGAATCTCGGGACTTAATTACAATGAGCAGTTCTTC; cdr3_aa: CASSRISGLNYNEQFF
d_call: TRBD1; clone_size: .; v_call: TRBV6-2/TRBV6-3; j_call: TRBJ2-7; cdr3_nt: TGTGCCAGCAGTGACCCCGGGACAGCGCTCTACGAGCAGTACTTC; cdr3_aa: CASSDPGTALYEQYF
d_call: TRBD2; clone_size: once; v_call: TRBV18; j_call: TRBJ2-1; cdr3_nt: TGTGCCAGCTCAACTAAACTAGCGGGAGACGACAATGAGCAGTTCTTC; cdr3_aa: CASSTKLAGDDNEQFF
d_call: .; clone_size: .; v_call: TRBV7-2; j_call: TRBJ2-7; cdr3_nt: TGTGCCAGCAGCTTACAGGGTAGGGGCTACGAGCAGTACTTC; cdr3_aa: CASSLQGRGYEQYF
d_call: TRBD2; clone_size: few; v_call: TRBV5-1; j_call: TRBJ2-7; cdr3_nt: TGCGCCAGCAGCTCGACTAGCGGGGACCCCTACGAGCAGTACTTC; cdr3_aa: CASSSTSGDPYEQYF
d_call: .; clone_size: many; v_call: TRBV29-1; j_call: TRBJ2-7; cdr3_nt: TGCAGCGTTGAAGTAGGTGGCTCCTACGAGCAGTACTTC; cdr3_aa: CSVEVGGSYEQYF
d_call: TRBD1; clone_size: .; v_call: TRBV6-2/TRBV6-3; j_call: TRBJ2-7; cdr3_nt: TGTGCCAGCAGCCCAATCTTAGGGGACAGCCTCAACTACGAGCAGTACTTC; cdr3_aa: CASSPILGDSLNYEQYF
d_call: .; clone_size: many; v_call: TRBV4-3; j_call: TRBJ2-3; cdr3_nt: TGCGCCAGCAGCCAAGGGTCAGATACGCAGTATTTT; cdr3_aa: CASSQGSDTQYF
d_call: .; clone_size: once; v_call: TRBV4-3; j_call: TRBJ2-3; cdr3_nt: TGCGCCAGCAGCCAAGACCGGCTGTTCGATACGCAGTATTTT; cdr3_aa: CASSQDRLFDTQYF
d_call: TRBD2; clone_size: few; v_call: TRBV24-1; j_call: TRBJ2-1; cdr3_nt: TGTGCCACCAGTGATTTGAAGGGGACTAGCGGGAGGGTATTTGAGCAGTTCTTC; cdr3_aa: CATSDLKGTSGRVFEQFF
d_call: .; clone_size: .; v_call: TRBV10-3; j_call: TRBJ2-7; cdr3_nt: TGTGCCATCAGGAACACAGGCTACGAGCAGTACTTC; cdr3_aa: CAIRNTGYEQYF
d_call: TRBD2; clone_size: .; v_call: TRBV4-2; j_call: TRBJ2-3; cdr3_nt: TGTGCCAGCAGCCGAGAACTAGCGGGGGACTACACAGATACGCAGTATTTT; cdr3_aa: CASSRELAGDYTDTQYF
d_call: TRBD1; clone_size: .; v_call: TRBV4-1; j_call: TRBJ1-5; cdr3_nt: TGCGCCAGCAGCCAAGGGGACAGAGGTAGACAGCCCCAGCATTTT; cdr3_aa: CASSQGDRGRQPQHF
d_call: TRBD2; clone_size: .; v_call: TRBV19; j_call: TRBJ2-1; cdr3_nt: TGTGCCAGTAGTATGACCAGGACTAGTCGGTACAATGAGCAGTTCTTC; cdr3_aa: CASSMTRTSRYNEQFF
d_call: TRBD2; clone_size: .; v_call: TRBV4-2; j_call: TRBJ2-2; cdr3_nt: TGTGCCAGCAGCCAAGATCGAGCGGGGGGGCCCGGGGAGCTGTTTTTT; cdr3_aa: CASSQDRAGGPGELFF
d_call: TRBD2; clone_size: .; v_call: TRBV6-2/TRBV6-3; j_call: TRBJ2-3; cdr3_nt: TGTGCCAGCAGTTATCCGACTAGCGGGGTCTTTAGTGGAGATACGCAGTATTTT; cdr3_aa: CASSYPTSGVFSGDTQYF
d_call: TRBD2; clone_size: .; v_call: TRBV7-9; j_call: TRBJ2-5; cdr3_nt: TGTGCCAGCAGCCCGACTAGCGGGAGGGCCTCAGGCGATGAGCAGTACTTC; cdr3_aa: CASSPTSGRASGDEQYF
d_call: TRBD2; clone_size: .; v_call: TRBV6-6; j_call: TRBJ2-7; cdr3_nt: TGTGCCAGCAGCTTACTAGCGGCAGTCTACGAGCAGTACTTC; cdr3_aa: CASSLLAAVYEQYF
d_call: .; clone_size: .; v_call: TRBV15; j_call: TRBJ2-5; cdr3_nt: TGTGCCACCAGCAGAGTAATAGGTCAGTTGGGGACCCAGTACTTC; cdr3_aa: CATSRVIGQLGTQYF
d_call: .; clone_size: .; v_call: TRBV5-1; j_call: TRBJ1-1; cdr3_nt: TGCGCCAGCAGCTTGCCAGGGGCGTACGACACTGAAGCTTTCTTT; cdr3_aa: CASSLPGAYDTEAFF
d_call: TRBD1; clone_size: .; v_call: TRBV3-1; j_call: TRBJ2-1; cdr3_nt: TGTGCCAGCAGCCACCCCGGGACAGGGACCAATGAGCAGTTCTTC; cdr3_aa: CASSHPGTGTNEQFF
d_call: .; clone_size: .; v_call: TRBV3-1; j_call: TRBJ2-3; cdr3_nt: TGTGCCAGCAGCCAAGCCCCTAGCACAGATACGCAGTATTTT; cdr3_aa: CASSQAPSTDTQYF
d_call: .; clone_size: few; v_call: TRBV7-2; j_call: TRBJ2-5; cdr3_nt: TGTGCCAGCAGCTTAGCCCGGGGTCTAGCGAGACAAGAGACCCAGTACTTC; cdr3_aa: CASSLARGLARQETQYF
d_call: .; clone_size: .; v_call: TRBV20-1; j_call: TRBJ2-3; cdr3_nt: TGCAGTGCCGACACACACAATACAAATACGCAGTATTTT; cdr3_aa: CSADTHNTNTQYF
d_call: .; clone_size: .; v_call: TRBV2; j_call: TRBJ1-4; cdr3_nt: TGTGCCAGCAGTTTACCGGGTCTATCAACTAATGAAAAACTGTTTTTT; cdr3_aa: CASSLPGLSTNEKLFF
d_call: .; clone_size: .; v_call: TRBV7-8; j_call: TRBJ2-1; cdr3_nt: TGTGCCAGCAGCTTAGCGCGGGCCCGGGGAGGCAATGAGCAGTTCTTC; cdr3_aa: CASSLARARGGNEQFF
d_call: .; clone_size: .; v_call: TRBV6-2/TRBV6-3; j_call: TRBJ1-1; cdr3_nt: TGTGCCAGCAGTAAGAAAAGTGGTGCCATGAACACTGAAGCTTTCTTT; cdr3_aa: CASSKKSGAMNTEAFF
d_call: TRBD2; clone_size: many; v_call: TRBV20-1; j_call: TRBJ2-3; cdr3_nt: TGCAGTGCTAGAGATCACCAGCGGGAGAGGACAGATACGCAGTATTTT; cdr3_aa: CSARDHQRERTDTQYF
d_call: TRBD1; clone_size: .; v_call: TRBV27; j_call: TRBJ2-3; cdr3_nt: TGTGCCAGCAGTTTTGGGACAGGGGTTTCTCGCACAGATACGCAGTATTTT; cdr3_aa: CASSFGTGVSRTDTQYF
d_call: .; clone_size: .; v_call: TRBV5-1; j_call: TRBJ1-1; cdr3_nt: TGCGCCAGCAGCGTGGGTCCAGGGGAGACTGAAGCTTTCTTT; cdr3_aa: CASSVGPGETEAFF
d_call: .; clone_size: few; v_call: TRBV27; j_call: TRBJ2-5; cdr3_nt: TGTGCCAGCAGTTTATGGGGGACCCAAGAGACCCAGTACTTC; cdr3_aa: CASSLWGTQETQYF
d_call: TRBD2; clone_size: .; v_call: TRBV20-1; j_call: TRBJ2-7; cdr3_nt: TGCAGTGCTAGAGATTTTGGAACTAGCGGTTCCACAAGGTACGAGCAGTACTTC; cdr3_aa: CSARDFGTSGSTRYEQYF
d_call: .; clone_size: .; v_call: TRBV20-1; j_call: TRBJ2-3; cdr3_nt: TGCAGTGCTTTTGGGGCGGCAGATACGCAGTATTTT; cdr3_aa: CSAFGAADTQYF